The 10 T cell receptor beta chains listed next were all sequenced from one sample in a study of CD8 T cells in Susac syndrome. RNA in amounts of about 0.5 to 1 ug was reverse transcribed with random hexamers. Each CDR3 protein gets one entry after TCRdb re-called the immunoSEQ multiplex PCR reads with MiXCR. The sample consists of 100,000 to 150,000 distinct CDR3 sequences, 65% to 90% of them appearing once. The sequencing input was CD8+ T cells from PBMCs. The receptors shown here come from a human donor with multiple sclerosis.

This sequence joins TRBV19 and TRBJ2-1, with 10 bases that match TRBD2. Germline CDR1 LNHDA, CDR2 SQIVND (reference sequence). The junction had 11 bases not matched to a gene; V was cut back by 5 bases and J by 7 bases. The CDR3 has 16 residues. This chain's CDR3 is CASSPKAGGPRNEQFF. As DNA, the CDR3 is TGTGCCAGTAGTCCCAAAGCGGGAGGGCCGAGGAATGAGCAGTTCTTC.

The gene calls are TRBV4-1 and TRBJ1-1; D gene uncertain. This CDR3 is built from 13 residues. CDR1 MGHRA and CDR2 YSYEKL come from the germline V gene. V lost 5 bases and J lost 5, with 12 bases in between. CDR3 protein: CASSYGRVTEAFF. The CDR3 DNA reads TGCGCCAGCAGCTATGGGAGGGTTACTGAAGCTTTCTTT.

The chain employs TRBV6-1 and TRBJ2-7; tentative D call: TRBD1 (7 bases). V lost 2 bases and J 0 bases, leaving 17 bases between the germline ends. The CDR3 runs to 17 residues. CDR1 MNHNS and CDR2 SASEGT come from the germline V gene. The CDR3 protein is CASSEWRVRDSSYEQYF. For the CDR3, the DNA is TGTGCCAGCAGTGAATGGAGGGTTAGGGACAGCTCCTACGAGCAGTACTTC.

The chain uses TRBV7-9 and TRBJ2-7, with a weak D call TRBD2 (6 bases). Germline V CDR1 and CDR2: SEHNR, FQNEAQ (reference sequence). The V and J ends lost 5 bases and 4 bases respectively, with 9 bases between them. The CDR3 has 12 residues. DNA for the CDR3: TGTGCCAGCAGCCGTGGGGGGTACGAGCAGTACTTC. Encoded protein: CASSRGGYEQYF.

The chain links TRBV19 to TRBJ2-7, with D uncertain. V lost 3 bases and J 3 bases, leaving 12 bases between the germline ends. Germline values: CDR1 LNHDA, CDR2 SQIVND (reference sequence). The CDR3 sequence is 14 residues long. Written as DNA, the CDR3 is TGTGCCAGTAGTATTGAAATTTGGGGCTACGAGCAGTACTTC. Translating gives CASSIEIWGYEQYF.

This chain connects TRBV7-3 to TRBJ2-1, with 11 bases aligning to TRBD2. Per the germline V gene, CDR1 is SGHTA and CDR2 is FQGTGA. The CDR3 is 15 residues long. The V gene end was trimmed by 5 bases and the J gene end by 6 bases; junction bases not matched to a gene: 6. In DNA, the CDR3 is TGTGCCAGCAGCGCGGGTAGCGGGAGGGGCAATGAGCAGTTCTTC. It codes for CASSAGSGRGNEQFF.

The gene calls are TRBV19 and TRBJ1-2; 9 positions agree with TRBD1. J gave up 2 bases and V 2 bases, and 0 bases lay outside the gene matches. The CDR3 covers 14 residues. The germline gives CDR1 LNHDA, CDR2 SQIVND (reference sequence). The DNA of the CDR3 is TGTGCCAGTAGTATAACAGGGGGCAACTATGGCTACACCTTC. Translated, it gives CASSITGGNYGYTF.

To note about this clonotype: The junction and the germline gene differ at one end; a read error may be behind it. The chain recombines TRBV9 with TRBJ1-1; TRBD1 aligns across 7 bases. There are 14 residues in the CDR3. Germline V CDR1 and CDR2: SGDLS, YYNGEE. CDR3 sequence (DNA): TGTGCCGGCAGCACGGGACAGCTGAACACTGAAGCTTTCTTT. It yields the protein CAGSTGQLNTEAFF.

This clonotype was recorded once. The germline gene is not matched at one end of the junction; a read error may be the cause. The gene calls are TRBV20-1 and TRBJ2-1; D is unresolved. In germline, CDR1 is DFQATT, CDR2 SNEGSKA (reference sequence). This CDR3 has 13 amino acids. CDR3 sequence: CSARDPTYNEQFF. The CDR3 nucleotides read TGCAGTGCCAGAGACCCGACTTACAATGAGCAGTTCTTC.

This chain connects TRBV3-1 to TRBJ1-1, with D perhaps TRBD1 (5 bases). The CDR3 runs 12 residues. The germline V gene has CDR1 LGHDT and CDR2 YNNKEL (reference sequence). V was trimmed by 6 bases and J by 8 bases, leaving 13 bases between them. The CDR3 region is CASRGESLEAFF. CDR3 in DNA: TGTGCCAGCAGAGGGGAATCTTTAGAAGCTTTCTTT.